This entry describes one TCR beta chain. The sample originates from a study of blood T cells in healthy people across ages. A sample-barcoded 5' primer and a J-beta primer mix were used in a second PCR of roughly 6 to 11 cycles. Using its own MiXCR run on the 5' RACE reads, TCRdb lists one record per CDR3 protein. The sample has approximately 850,000 distinct CDR3 sequences, 40% to 50% seen once. V was clipped by 4 bases and J by 0 bases; unmatched bases: 1. The CDR3 has 14 amino acids. CDR1 is SNHLY, CDR2 FYNNEI, per germline. What was sequenced was blood. The source is a man aged 60 to 69 in good health. This chain joins TRBV2 and TRBJ2-3; 7 nucleotides agree with TRBD2. The CDR3 coding sequence is TGTGCCAGCAGTGGTAGCGGGAGCACAGATACGCAGTATTTT. It encodes CASSGSGSTDTQYF. Full variable domain (rest looked up from reference TRBV2 and TRBJ2-3): EPEVTQTPSHQVTQMGQEVILRCVPISNHLYFYWYRQILGQKVEFLVSFYNNEISEKSEIFDDQFSVERPDGSNFTLKIRSTKLEDSAMYFCASSGSGSTDTQYFGPGTRLTVL.